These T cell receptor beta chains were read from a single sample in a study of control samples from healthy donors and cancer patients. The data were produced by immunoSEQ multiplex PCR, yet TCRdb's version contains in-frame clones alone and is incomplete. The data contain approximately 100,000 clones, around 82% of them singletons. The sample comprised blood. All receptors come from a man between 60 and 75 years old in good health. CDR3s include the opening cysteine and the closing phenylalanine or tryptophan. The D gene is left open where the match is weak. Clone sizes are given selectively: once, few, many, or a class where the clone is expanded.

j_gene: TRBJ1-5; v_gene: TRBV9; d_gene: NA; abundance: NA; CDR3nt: TGTGCCAGCAGCGGCGACATCAATCAGCCCCAGCATTTT; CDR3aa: CASSGDINQPQHF
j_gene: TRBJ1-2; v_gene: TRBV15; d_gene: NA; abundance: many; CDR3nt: TGTGCCACCAGCAGAGCCCTACAGGGAGGCTACACCTTC; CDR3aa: CATSRALQGGYTF
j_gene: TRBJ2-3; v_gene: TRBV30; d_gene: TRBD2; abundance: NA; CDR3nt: TGTGCCTTCAACCTAGCGGGAGGATCAGATACGCAGTATTTT; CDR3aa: CAFNLAGGSDTQYF
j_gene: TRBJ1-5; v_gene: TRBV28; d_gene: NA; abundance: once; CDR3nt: TGTGCCAGCAGTCCTCGAGGGAGGGGACGGCAGCCCCAGCATTTT; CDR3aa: CASSPRGRGRQPQHF
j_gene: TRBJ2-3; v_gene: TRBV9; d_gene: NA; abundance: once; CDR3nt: TGTGCCAGCAGCGTAGGTCCGGGAGATACGCAGTATTTT; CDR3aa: CASSVGPGDTQYF
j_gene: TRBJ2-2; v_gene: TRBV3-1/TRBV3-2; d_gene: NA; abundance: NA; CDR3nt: TGTGCCAGCCAAGGACAACTAATCAGCACCGGGGAGCTGTTTTTT; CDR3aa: CASQGQLISTGELFF
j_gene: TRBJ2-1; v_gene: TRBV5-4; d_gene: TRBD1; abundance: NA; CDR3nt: TGTGCCAGCAGCCGCCGGGACAGGACATTCTCCTACAATGAGCAGTTCTTC; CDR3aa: CASSRRDRTFSYNEQFF
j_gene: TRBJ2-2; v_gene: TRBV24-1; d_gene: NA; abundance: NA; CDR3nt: TGTGCCACCAGTGATTTGTATGACGGGGAGCTGTTTTTT; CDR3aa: CATSDLYDGELFF
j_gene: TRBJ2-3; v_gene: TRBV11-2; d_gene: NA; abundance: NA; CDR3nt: TGTGCCAGCAGCTCCCCGTTGGACCAACTCACAGATACGCAGTATTTT; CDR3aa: CASSSPLDQLTDTQYF
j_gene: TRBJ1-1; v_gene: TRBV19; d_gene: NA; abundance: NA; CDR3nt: TGTGCCAGTGGAGACGGCCCTGGGGCTTTCTTT; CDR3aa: CASGDGPGAFF
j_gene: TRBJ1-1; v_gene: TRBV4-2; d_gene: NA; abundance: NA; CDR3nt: TGTGCCAGCAGCCAGGCCATCGGGCCAGACACTGAAGCTTTCTTT; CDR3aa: CASSQAIGPDTEAFF
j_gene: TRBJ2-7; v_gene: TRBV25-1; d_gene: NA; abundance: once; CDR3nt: TGTGCCAGCAGTGAAACCGGGTTGCCCTCCTACGAGCAGTACTTC; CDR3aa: CASSETGLPSYEQYF
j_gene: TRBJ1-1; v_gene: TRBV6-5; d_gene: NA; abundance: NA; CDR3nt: TGTGCCAGCAAAAAAGGGGCCAGGAACACTGAAGCTTTCTTT; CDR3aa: CASKKGARNTEAFF
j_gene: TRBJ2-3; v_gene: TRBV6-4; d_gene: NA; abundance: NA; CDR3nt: TGTGCCAGCAGTGACTCGTCAGGGCCAGATACGCAGTATTTT; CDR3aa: CASSDSSGPDTQYF
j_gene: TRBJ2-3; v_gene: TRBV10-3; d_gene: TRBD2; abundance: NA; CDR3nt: TGTGCCATCAGTGGGACTAGCGGGAAGGCAGATACGCAGTATTTT; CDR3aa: CAISGTSGKADTQYF
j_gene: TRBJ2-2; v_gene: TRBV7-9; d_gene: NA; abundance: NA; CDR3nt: TGTGCCAGCAGCCCGCGGGGTCAGAACACCGGGGAGCTGTTTTTT; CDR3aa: CASSPRGQNTGELFF
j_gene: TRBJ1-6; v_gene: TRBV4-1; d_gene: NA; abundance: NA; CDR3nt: TGCGCCAGCAGCCGAACGGGGGGAGGTAATTCACCCCTCCACTTT; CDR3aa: CASSRTGGGNSPLHF
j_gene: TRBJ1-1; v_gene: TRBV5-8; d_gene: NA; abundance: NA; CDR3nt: TGTGCCAGCAGCTCCCTAACCGGGGTTATGAACACTGAAGCTTTCTTT; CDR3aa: CASSSLTGVMNTEAFF
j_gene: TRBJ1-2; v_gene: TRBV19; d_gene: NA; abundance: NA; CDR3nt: TGTGCCAGTAGTATAACCAGGGGCGCGAATGGCTACACCTTC; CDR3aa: CASSITRGANGYTF
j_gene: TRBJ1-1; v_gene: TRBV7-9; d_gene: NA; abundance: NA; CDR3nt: TGTGCCAGCAGCCCAGAGTCCCGGACAAGAAACACTGAAGCTTTCTTT; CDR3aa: CASSPESRTRNTEAFF
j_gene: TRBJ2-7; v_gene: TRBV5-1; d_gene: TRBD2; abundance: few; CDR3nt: TGCGCCAGCAGCTTGAAGGGACTAGCGGGGGGTTACTCCTACGAGCAGTACTTC; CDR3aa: CASSLKGLAGGYSYEQYF
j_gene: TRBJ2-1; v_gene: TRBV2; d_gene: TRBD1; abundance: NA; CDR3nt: TGTGCCAGCGGGCGACAGGGGCCCCAAGATCGTGGGTTCTTC; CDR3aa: CASGRQGPQDRGFF
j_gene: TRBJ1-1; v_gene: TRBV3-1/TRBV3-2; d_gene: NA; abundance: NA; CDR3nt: TGTGCCAGCAGCCAATTTTTCCGAGGGAGGGGAGAGACTGAAGCTTTCTTT; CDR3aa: CASSQFFRGRGETEAFF
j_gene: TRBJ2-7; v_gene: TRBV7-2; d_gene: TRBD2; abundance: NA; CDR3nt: TGTGCCAGCAGCTTTCCCAGCGGGAGAAATGAGCAGTACTTC; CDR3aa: CASSFPSGRNEQYF
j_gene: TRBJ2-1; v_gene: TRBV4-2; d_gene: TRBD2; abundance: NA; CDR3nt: TGTGCCAGCAGCCCACGTCAGTCTAGCGGGGGTAATGAGCAGTTCTTC; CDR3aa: CASSPRQSSGGNEQFF
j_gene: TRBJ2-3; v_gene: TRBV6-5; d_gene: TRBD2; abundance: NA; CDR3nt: TGTGCCAGCAAGTCGGCGGGAGGGCCAGGAGATACGCAGTATTTT; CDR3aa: CASKSAGGPGDTQYF
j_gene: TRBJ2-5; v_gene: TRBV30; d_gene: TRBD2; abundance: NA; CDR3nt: TGTGCCTGGATGAGGTGGGGGGGAGGAGAGACCCAGTACTTC; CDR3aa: CAWMRWGGGETQYF
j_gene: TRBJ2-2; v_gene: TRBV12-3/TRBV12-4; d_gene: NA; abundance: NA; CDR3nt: TGTGCCAGCATGCTAGCTGGCACCGGGGAGCTGTTTTTT; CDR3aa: CASMLAGTGELFF
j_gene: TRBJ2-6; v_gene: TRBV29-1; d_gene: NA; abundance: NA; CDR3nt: TGCAGCGTTGAATCGATCTACTCTGGGGCCAACGTCCTGACTTTC; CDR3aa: CSVESIYSGANVLTF
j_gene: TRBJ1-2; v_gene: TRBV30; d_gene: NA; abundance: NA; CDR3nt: TGTGCCTGGATTGAGAACTATGGCTACACCTTC; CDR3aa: CAWIENYGYTF
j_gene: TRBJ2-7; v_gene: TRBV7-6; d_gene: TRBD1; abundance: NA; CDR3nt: TGTGCCAGCAGCGTTGGGACAGGGGGCGCGAACGAGCAGTACTTC; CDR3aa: CASSVGTGGANEQYF
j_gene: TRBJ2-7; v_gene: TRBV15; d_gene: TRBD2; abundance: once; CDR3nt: TGTGCCACCAGCAGGAGACTAGCGGGCCTCTACTCCTACGAGCAGTACTTC; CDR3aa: CATSRRLAGLYSYEQYF
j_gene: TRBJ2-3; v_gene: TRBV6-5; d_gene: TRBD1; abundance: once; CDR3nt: TGTGCCATCGCCAGGGGGATCACAGATACGCAGTATTTT; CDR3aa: CAIARGITDTQYF
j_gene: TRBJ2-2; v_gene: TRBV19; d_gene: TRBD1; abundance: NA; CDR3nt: TGTGCCAGTAGTTTTGACAGGGGCGGTCGGGGGGAGCTGTTTTTT; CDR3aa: CASSFDRGGRGELFF
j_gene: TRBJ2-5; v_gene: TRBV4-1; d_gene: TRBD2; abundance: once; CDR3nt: TGCGCCAGCAGCCCGCAGGGAGCGGGGGTGGAGACCCAGTACTTC; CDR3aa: CASSPQGAGVETQYF
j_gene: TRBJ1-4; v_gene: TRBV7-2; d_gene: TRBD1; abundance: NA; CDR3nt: TGTGCCAGCAGCCGGGACAGGGGGCAGGAAAAACTGTTTTTT; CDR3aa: CASSRDRGQEKLFF
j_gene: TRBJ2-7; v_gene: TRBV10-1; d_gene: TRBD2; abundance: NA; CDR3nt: TGCGCCAGCAGTTCCGGACTAGCGGGGGGTACAACCTCCTACGAGCAGTACTTC; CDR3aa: CASSSGLAGGTTSYEQYF
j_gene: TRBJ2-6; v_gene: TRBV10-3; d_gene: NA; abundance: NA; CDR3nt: TGTGCCATCAGTGAGTTACTCGGGGCTGGGGCCAACGTCCTGACTTTC; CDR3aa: CAISELLGAGANVLTF
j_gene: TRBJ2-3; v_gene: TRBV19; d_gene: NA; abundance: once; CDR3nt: TGTGCCAGTAGTCTTTATACGGGTACAGATACGCAGTATTTT; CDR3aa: CASSLYTGTDTQYF
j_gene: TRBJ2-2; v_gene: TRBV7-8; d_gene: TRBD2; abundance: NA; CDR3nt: TGTGCCAGCAGCGGCCGGACTAGCGGGGTTGAGCGCGGCACCGGGGAGCTGTTTTTT; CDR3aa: CASSGRTSGVERGTGELFF
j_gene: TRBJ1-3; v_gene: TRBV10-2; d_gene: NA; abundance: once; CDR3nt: TGCGCCAGCACGGACTCTGGAAACACCATATATTTT; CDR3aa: CASTDSGNTIYF
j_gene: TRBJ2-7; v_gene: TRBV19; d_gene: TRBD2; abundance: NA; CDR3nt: TGTGCCAGTAGTCCCCAACGACTAGCGGGGGTCGAGCAGTACTTC; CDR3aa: CASSPQRLAGVEQYF
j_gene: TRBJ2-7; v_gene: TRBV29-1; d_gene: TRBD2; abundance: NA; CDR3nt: TGCAGCGTTTACTTGACTAGCGGGAGCTCCTACGAGCAGTACTTC; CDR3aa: CSVYLTSGSSYEQYF
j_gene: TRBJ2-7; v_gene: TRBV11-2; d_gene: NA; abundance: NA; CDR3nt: TGTGCCAGCAGCCCCCGAGGGTGGGAGCAGTACTTC; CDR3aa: CASSPRGWEQYF
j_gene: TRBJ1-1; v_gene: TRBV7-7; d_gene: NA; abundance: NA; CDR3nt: TGTGCTAGCAGCTTAAACTTCTGGACTGAAGCTTTCTTT; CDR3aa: CASSLNFWTEAFF
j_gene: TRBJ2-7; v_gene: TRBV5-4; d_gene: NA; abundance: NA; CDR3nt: TGTGCCAGCAGCTTACGGGGTCCCGTCTCCTACGAGCAGTACTTC; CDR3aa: CASSLRGPVSYEQYF
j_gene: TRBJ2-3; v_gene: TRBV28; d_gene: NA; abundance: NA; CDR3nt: TGTGCCAGCATCTTTGGGGCCTCGGGTTCAGATACGCAGTATTTT; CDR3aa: CASIFGASGSDTQYF
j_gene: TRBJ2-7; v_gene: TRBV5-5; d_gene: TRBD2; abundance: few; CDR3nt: TGTGCCAGCAGCGCGGGGGGTCAGGGGAACCACGAGCAGTACTTC; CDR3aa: CASSAGGQGNHEQYF
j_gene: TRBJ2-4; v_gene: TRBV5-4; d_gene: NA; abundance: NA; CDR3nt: TGTGCCAGCAGCTTAGAGTTAGCCAAAAACATTCAGTACTTC; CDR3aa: CASSLELAKNIQYF
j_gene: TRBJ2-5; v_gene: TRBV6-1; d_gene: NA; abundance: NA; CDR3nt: TGTGCCAGCAGTGAATGGTTGGCAGGTGGGGAGACCCAGTACTTC; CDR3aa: CASSEWLAGGETQYF
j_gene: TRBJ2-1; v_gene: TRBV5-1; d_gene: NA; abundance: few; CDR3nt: TGCGCCAGCGGACCATTAGCGGAAAACAATGAGCAGTTCTTC; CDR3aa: CASGPLAENNEQFF
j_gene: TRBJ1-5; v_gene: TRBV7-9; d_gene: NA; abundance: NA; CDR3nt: TGTGCCAGCAGCCGAAAGGGGATCAATCAGCCCCAGCATTTT; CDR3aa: CASSRKGINQPQHF
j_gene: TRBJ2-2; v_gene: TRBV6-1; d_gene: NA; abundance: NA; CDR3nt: TGTGCCAGCAGTGAACAGGGTTTTGGCGGGGAGCTGTTTTTT; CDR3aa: CASSEQGFGGELFF
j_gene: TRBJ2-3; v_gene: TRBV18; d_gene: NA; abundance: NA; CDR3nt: TGTGCCAGCTCACCCGGGACGCCGAGCACAGATACGCAGTATTTT; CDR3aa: CASSPGTPSTDTQYF
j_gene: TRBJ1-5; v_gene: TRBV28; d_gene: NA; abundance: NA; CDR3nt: TGTGCCAGCAGCTTAACAGTAAGCAATCAGCCCCAGCATTTT; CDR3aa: CASSLTVSNQPQHF
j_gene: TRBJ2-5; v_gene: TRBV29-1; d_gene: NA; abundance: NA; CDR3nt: TGCAGCGGGCGTCTTTTGCGGTACCCAAACCAAGAGACCCAGTACTTC; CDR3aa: CSGRLLRYPNQETQYF
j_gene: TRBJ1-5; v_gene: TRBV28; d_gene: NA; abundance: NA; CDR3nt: TGTGCCAGCAGTTTGAGGGGGACCCCGGGATATAGCAATCAGCCCCAGCATTTT; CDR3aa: CASSLRGTPGYSNQPQHF
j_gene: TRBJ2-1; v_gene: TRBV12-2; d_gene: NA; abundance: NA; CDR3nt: TGTGCAAGTCGCCAGGGACAGGGGGCGCGATTAGCGGGATGCTCCTTCGGTGAGCAGTTCTTC; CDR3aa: CASRQGQGARLAGCSFGEQFF
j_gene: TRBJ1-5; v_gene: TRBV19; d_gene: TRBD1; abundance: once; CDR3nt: TGTGCCAGTAGTCGTTGGACAGGCTTTGGGCTTTATAGCAATCAGCCCCAGCATTTT; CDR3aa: CASSRWTGFGLYSNQPQHF